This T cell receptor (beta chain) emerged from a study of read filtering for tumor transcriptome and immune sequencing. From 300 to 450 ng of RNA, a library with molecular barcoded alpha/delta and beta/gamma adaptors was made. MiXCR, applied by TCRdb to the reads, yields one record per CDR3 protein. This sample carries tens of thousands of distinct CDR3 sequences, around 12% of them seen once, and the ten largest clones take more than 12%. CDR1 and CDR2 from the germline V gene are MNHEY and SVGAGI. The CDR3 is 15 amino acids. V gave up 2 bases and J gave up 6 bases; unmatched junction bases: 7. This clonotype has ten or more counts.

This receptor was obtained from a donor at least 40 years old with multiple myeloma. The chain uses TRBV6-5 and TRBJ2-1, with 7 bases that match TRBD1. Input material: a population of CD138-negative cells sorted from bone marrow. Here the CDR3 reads CASSYMWGTANEQFF. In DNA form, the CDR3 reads TGTGCCAGCAGTTACATGTGGGGGACAGCCAATGAGCAGTTCTTC.